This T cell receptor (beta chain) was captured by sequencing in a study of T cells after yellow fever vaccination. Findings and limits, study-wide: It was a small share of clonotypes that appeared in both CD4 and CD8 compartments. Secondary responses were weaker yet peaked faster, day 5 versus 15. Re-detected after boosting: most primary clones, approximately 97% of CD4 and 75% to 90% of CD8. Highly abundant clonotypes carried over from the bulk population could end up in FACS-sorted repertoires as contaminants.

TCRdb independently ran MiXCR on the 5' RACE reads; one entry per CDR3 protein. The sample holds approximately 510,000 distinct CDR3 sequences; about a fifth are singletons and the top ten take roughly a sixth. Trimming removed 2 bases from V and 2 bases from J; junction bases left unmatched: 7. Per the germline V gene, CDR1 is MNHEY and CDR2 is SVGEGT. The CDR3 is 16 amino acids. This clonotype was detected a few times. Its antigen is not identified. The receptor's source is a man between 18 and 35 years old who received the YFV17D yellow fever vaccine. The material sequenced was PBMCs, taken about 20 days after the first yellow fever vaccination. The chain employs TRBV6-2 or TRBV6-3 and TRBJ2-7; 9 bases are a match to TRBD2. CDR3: CASSYGPGLATYEQYF. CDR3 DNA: TGTGCCAGCAGTTACGGGCCGGGACTAGCTACCTACGAGCAGTACTTC.